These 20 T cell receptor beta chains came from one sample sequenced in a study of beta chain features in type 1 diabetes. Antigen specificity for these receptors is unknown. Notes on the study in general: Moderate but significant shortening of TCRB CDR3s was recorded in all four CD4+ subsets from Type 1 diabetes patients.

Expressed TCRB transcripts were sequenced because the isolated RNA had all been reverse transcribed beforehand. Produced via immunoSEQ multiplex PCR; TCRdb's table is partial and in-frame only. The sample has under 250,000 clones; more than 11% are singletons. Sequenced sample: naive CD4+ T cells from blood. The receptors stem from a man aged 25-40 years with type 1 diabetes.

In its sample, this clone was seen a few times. The CDR3 sequence: CAISEFQGAEDTQYF. The CDR3 coding sequence is TGTGCCATCAGTGAGTTTCAGGGGGCCGAGGATACGCAGTATTTT. The gene calls are TRBV10-3 and TRBJ2-3; 8 bases align to TRBD1. The CDR3 sequence is 15 residues long. Germline CDR1 reads ENHRY; CDR2 reads SYGVKD. V lost 1 base to trimming and J lost 6 bases; unmatched junction nucleotides: 6.

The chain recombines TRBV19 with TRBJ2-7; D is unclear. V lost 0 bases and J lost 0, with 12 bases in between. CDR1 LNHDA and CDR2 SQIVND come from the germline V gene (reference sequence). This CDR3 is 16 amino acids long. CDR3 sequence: CASSIDPRHPSYEQYF. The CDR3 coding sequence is TGTGCCAGTAGTATAGACCCGAGACATCCCTCCTACGAGCAGTACTTC.

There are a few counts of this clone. CDR3: CASSPGTGPTYEQYF. The DNA of the CDR3 is TGTGCCAGCAGCCCCGGGACAGGGCCGACCTACGAGCAGTACTTC. This sequence joins TRBV6-5 and TRBJ2-7; 9 nucleotides match TRBD1. Germline CDR1 MNHEY, CDR2 SVGAGI. The J segment lost 2 bases and the V segment lost 6 bases, leaving 8 bases of the junction unmatched. The CDR3 extends over 15 amino acids.

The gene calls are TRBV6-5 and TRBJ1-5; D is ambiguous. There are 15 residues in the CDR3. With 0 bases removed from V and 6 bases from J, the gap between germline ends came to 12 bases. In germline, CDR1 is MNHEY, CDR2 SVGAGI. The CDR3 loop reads CASSYSGRAGQPQHF. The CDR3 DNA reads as TGTGCCAGCAGTTACTCGGGGAGGGCGGGTCAGCCCCAGCATTTT.

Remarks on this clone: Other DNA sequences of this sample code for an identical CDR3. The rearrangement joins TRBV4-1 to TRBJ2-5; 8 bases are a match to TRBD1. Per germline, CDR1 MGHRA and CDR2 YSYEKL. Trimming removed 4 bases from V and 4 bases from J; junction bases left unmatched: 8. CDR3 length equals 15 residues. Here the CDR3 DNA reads TGCGCCAGCAGCCCGTCCAGGGGGCGCGGAGAGACCCAGTACTTC. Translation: CASSPSRGRGETQYF.

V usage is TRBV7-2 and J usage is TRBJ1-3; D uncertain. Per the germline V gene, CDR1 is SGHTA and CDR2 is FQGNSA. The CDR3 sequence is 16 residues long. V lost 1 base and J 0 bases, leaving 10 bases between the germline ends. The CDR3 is CASSLERRDSGNTIYF. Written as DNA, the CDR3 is TGTGCCAGCAGCTTAGAAAGACGGGACTCTGGAAACACCATATATTTT.

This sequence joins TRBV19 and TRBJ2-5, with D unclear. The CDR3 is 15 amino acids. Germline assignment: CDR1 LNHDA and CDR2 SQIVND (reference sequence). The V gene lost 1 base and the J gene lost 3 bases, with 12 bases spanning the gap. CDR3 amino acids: CASSIVLASKETQYF. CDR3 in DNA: TGTGCCAGTAGTATAGTATTAGCCAGCAAAGAGACCCAGTACTTC.

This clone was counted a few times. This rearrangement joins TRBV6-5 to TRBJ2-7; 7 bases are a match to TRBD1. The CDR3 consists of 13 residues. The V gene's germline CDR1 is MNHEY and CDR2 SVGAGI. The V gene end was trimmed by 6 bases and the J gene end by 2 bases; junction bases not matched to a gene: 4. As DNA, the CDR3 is TGTGCCAGCAGACGAGACAGGGCCTACGAGCAGTACTTC. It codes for CASRRDRAYEQYF.

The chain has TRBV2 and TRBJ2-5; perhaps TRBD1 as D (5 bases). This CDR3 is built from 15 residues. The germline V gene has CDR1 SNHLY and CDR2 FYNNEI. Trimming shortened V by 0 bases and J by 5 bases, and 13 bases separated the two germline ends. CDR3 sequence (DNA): TGTGCCAGCAGTGAAGCAGGACCGAAGGGGGAGACCCAGTACTTC. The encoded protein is CASSEAGPKGETQYF.

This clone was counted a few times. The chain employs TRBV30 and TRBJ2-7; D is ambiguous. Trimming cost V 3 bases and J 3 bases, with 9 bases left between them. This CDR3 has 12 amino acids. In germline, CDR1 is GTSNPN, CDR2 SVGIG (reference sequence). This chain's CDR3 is CAWSQVYYEQYF. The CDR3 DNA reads TGTGCCTGGAGCCAGGTCTACTACGAGCAGTACTTC.

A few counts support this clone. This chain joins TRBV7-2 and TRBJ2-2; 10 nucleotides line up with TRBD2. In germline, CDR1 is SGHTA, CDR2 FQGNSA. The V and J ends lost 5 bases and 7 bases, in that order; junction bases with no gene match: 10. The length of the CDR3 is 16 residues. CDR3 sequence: CASSTYSGGLVGELFF. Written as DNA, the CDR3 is TGTGCCAGCAGCACGTATAGCGGGGGGCTGGTCGGGGAGCTGTTTTTT.

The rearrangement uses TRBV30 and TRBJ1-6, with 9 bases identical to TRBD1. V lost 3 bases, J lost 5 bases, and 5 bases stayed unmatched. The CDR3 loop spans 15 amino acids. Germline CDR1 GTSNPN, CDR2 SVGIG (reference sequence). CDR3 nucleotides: TGTGCCTGGAGAATCAGGGACAGGGATAATTCACCCCTCCACTTT. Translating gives CAWRIRDRDNSPLHF.

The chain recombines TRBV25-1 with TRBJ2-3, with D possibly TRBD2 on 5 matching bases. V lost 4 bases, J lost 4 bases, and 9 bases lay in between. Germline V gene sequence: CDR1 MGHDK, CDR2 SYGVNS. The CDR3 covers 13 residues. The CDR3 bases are TGTGCCAGCAGTGTACGGGAATCAGATACGCAGTATTTT. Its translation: CASSVRESDTQYF.

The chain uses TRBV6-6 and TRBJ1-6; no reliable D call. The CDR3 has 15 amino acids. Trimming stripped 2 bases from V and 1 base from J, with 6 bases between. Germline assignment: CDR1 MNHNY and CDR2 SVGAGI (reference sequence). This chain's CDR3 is CASSYEGSYNSPLHF. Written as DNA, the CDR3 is TGTGCCAGCAGTTACGAGGGATCCTATAATTCACCCCTCCACTTT.

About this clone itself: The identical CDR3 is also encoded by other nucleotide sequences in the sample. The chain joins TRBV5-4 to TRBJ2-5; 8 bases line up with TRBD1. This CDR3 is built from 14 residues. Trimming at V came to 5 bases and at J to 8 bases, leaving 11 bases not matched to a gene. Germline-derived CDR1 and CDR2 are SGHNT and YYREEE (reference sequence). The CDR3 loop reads CASRKGTGGETQYF. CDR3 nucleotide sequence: TGTGCCAGCAGAAAAGGGACAGGAGGGGAAACCCAGTACTTC.

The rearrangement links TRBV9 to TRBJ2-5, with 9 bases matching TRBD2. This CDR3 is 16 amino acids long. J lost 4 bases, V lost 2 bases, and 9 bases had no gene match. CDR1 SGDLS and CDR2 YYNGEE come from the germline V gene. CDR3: CASSVTQLRGGETQYF. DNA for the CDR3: TGTGCCAGCAGCGTGACTCAACTGCGGGGGGGAGAGACCCAGTACTTC.

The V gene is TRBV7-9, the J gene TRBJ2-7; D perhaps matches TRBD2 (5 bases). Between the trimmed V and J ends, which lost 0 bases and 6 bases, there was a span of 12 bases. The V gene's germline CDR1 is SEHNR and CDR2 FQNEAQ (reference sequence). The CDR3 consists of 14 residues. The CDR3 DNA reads TGTGCCAGCAGCTTAGCGAACAGAGAGGGCGAGCAGTACTTC. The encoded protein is CASSLANREGEQYF.

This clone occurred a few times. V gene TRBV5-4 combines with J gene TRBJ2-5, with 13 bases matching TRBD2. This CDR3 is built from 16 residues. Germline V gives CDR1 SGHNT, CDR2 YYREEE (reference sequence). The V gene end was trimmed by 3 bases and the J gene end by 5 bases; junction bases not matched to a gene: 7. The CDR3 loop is CASSSRTSGSMETQYF. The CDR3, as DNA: TGTGCCAGCAGCTCAAGGACTAGCGGGAGTATGGAGACCCAGTACTTC. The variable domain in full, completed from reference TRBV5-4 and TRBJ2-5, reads ETGVTQSPTHLIKTRGQQVTLRCSSQSGHNTVSWYQQALGQGPQFIFQYYREEENGRGNFPPRFSGLQFPNYSSELNVNALELDDSALYLCASSSRTSGSMETQYFGPGTRLLVL.

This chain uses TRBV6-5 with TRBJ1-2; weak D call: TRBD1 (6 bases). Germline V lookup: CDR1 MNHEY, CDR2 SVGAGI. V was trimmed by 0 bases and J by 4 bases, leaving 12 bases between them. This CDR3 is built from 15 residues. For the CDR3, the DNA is TGTGCCAGCAGTTACTCGAACAGGGAGGGCTATGGCTACACCTTC. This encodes CASSYSNREGYGYTF.

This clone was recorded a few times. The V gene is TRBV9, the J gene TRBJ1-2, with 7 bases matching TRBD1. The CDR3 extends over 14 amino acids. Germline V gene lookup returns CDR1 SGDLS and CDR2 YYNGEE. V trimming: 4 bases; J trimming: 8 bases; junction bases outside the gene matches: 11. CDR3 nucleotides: TGTGCCAGCAGCCCCCGGACAGGACAAAGCGGCTACACCTTC. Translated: CASSPRTGQSGYTF.